The TCR beta chain described here comes from a study of T cell responses to AZD1222 COVID-19 vaccine. This CDR3 spans 13 amino acids. V was trimmed by 0 bases and J by 7 bases, leaving 6 bases between them. The table came from immunoSEQ multiplex PCR; TCRdb's copy has only in-frame clones and leaves some out. The sample shows about 150,000 clones, 80% to 95% of them seen only once. The source of this sequence is an adult in good health. Specimen: peripheral blood, collected on day 0 of MenACWY control vaccination. The V gene is TRBV12-3 or TRBV12-4, the J gene TRBJ2-2; the D is unclear. For the CDR3, the DNA is TGTGCCAGCAGTTTAGCCTCTGTCGGGGAGCTGTTTTTT. Residues: CASSLASVGELFF.